The 29 T cell receptor beta chains reported below all come from one sample, sequenced in a study of T cells in Graves' hyperthyroidism and ophthalmopathy. Amplification of TCR beta CDR3 regions used RNA as the template. The HTBI set primed first-round TCR CDR3 RT-PCR. Using its own MiXCR run on the multiplex PCR reads, TCRdb lists one record per CDR3 protein. The sample comprises roughly 170,000 distinct CDR3 sequences, around 8.9% of which are singletons, and about 20% rests with the top ten. Material: blood. These receptors were taken from a woman between 18 and 30 years old with Graves' hyperthyroidism that later progressed to Graves' ophthalmopathy.

This clonotype occurred a few times. The CDR3 sequence: CASSFGVMNTEAFF. CDR3 bases: TGTGCCAGCAGTTTCGGGGTCATGAACACTGAAGCTTTCTTT. V usage is TRBV28 and J usage is TRBJ1-1; D gene unclear. The CDR3 covers 14 residues. Germline lookup yields CDR1 MDHEN and CDR2 SYDVKM. Trimming stripped 3 bases from V and 0 bases from J, with 8 bases between.

Only a few counts were recorded for this clonotype. One end of the junction is discordant with germline, which a read error may explain. The genes are TRBV7-7 and TRBJ1-4; D remains unclear. The CDR3 runs to 13 residues. Germline CDR1 reads SSHAT; CDR2 reads FNYEAQ (reference sequence). In DNA form, the CDR3 reads TGTGCTAGCAGCTTGGGCAGGCTAGAAAAACTGTTTTTT. It encodes CASSLGRLEKLFF.

Worth noting for this clonotype: This could be a read error, since a much larger clone is one nucleotide away. The gene calls are TRBV20-1 and TRBJ1-2, with D possibly matching TRBD1 (5 bases). Trimming cost V 3 bases and J 2 bases, with 10 bases left between them. The CDR3 is made up of 13 amino acids. Germline values: CDR1 DFQATT, CDR2 SNEGSKA (reference sequence). In DNA form, the CDR3 reads TGCAGTGCTAGTGAACAGGAGAACTATGGCTACACCTTC. This translates into CSASEQENYGYTF.

V is TRBV20-1 and J is TRBJ2-7; D gene ambiguous. The CDR3 consists of 14 residues. The germline gives CDR1 DFQATT, CDR2 SNEGSKA (reference sequence). V lost 0 bases to trimming and J lost 5 bases, with 14 bases between them. CDR3 in amino acids: CSAREIRFPNEQYF. CDR3 in DNA: TGCAGTGCTAGAGAAATAAGGTTCCCAAACGAGCAGTACTTC.

This clonotype was observed at least ten times. The J gene is TRBJ2-3, the V gene TRBV11-2, with 7 nucleotides matching TRBD2. The CDR3 contains 14 residues. With V trimmed by 0 bases and J by 6 bases, 3 bases remained unmatched. Looked up from germline, CDR1 is SGHAT and CDR2 is FQNNGV. DNA for the CDR3: TGTGCCAGCAGCTTAGACGGGGGGAGGGATACGCAGTATTTT. This sequence encodes CASSLDGGRDTQYF.

This clonotype appeared a few times. The V and J genes are TRBV20-1 and TRBJ2-1, with 8 bases that match TRBD2. Looked up from germline, CDR1 is DFQATT and CDR2 is SNEGSKA (reference sequence). The CDR3 loop spans 20 amino acids. With V trimmed by 2 bases and J by 0 bases, 18 bases remained unmatched. CDR3 loop: CSARSETSGIAGSSYNEQFF. The CDR3 DNA sequence: TGCAGTGCTAGATCAGAAACCAGCGGGATAGCGGGAAGCTCCTACAATGAGCAGTTCTTC.

This chain uses TRBV7-2 with TRBJ1-1; TRBD1 is a possible D gene (5 bases). The germline V gene encodes CDR1 SGHTA and CDR2 FQGNSA. The CDR3 is 18 residues long. V was cut by 1 base and J by 1 base, with 19 bases left in between. The CDR3 DNA follows: TGTGCCAGCAGCTTAGACGGTCGTCTATGGGGCCAGAACACTGAAGCTTTCTTT. Its protein product is CASSLDGRLWGQNTEAFF.

This clonotype was observed many times. The V and J genes are TRBV6-1 and TRBJ2-3; TRBD1 matches at 9 bases. The CDR3 runs to 16 residues. CDR1 and CDR2 (germline): MNHNS, SASEGT. The V and J ends lost 6 bases and 0 bases, in that order; junction bases with no gene match: 7. The CDR3 reads CASRENTGGSTDTQYF. The CDR3, as DNA: TGTGCCAGCAGGGAAAATACAGGGGGCAGCACAGATACGCAGTATTTT.

This clonotype was observed a handful of times. The chain links TRBV4-2 to TRBJ1-5; D is ambiguous. The germline V and J ends were trimmed by 4 bases and 6 bases, with 10 bases remaining between them. This CDR3 has 13 amino acids. CDR1 LGHNA and CDR2 YNFKEQ come from the germline V gene. The CDR3 DNA sequence: TGTGCCAGCAGCCGAACAGAAAGTCAGCCCCAGCATTTT. It encodes CASSRTESQPQHF.

This clonotype was counted ten times or more. This rearrangement joins TRBV3-1 to TRBJ2-1; D remains unclear. The CDR3 consists of 14 residues. The germline CDR1 and CDR2 sequences are LGHDT and YNNKEL (reference sequence). Trimming pared 3 bases from V and 0 bases from J, leaving 6 bases between. CDR3 sequence (DNA): TGTGCCAGCAGCCAGCGGTCCTCCTACAATGAGCAGTTCTTC. Translating it yields CASSQRSSYNEQFF.

V usage is TRBV13 and J usage is TRBJ2-2, with D possibly matching TRBD1 (5 bases). Germline V gives CDR1 PRHDT, CDR2 FYEKMQ (reference sequence). V was pared by 9 bases and J by 2 bases, with 19 bases between. This CDR3 is built from 16 residues. The CDR3 loop is CASSKRQGQNTGELFF. The CDR3 DNA is TGTGCCAGTAGCAAGAGGCAGGGTCAAAACACCGGGGAGCTGTTTTTT. The complete variable domain, with remaining parts taken from reference TRBV13 and TRBJ2-2, reads AAGVIQSPRHLIKEKRETATLKCYPIPRHDTVYWYQQGPGQDPQFLISFYEKMQSDKGSIPDRFSAQQFSDYHSELNMSSLELGDSALYFCASSKRQGQNTGELFFGEGSRLTVL.

This clonotype was counted between two and nine times. The CDR3 DNA reads TGTGCCAGTAGCGACACACGACTCAGCACAGATACGCAGTATTTT. Translated: CASSDTRLSTDTQYF. The gene calls are TRBV19 and TRBJ2-3; D unclear. The CDR3 is 15 amino acids. Germline CDR1 is LNHDA and CDR2 is SQIVND (reference sequence). Trimming took 6 bases from V and 0 from J, leaving 13 bases between them.

The chain joins TRBV12-3 or TRBV12-4 to TRBJ1-2, with D possibly TRBD1 on 6 matching bases. This CDR3 is built from 13 residues. V was pared by 6 bases and J by 2 bases, with 10 bases between. CDR3 nucleotides: TGTGCCAGCAGACCGCAGGGGAACTATGGCTACACCTTC. Its translation: CASRPQGNYGYTF.

This clonotype has at least ten counts. The chain carries TRBV30 and TRBJ2-1, with D possibly being TRBD1 (7 bases). This CDR3 region has 16 residues. The germline V gene encodes CDR1 GTSNPN and CDR2 SVGIG (reference sequence). Trimming took 2 bases from V and 4 from J, leaving 18 bases between them. As DNA, the CDR3 is TGTGCCTGGAGTCCCAGCCAGGGGGGAAGATACAATGAGCAGTTCTTC. Its translation is CAWSPSQGGRYNEQFF.

The V and J genes are TRBV18 and TRBJ1-1; 7 bases agree with TRBD1. V shed 5 bases, J shed 9 bases, and the junction held 9 bases outside the gene matches. The CDR3 has 13 amino acids. The germline gives CDR1 KGHSH, CDR2 LQKENI. The CDR3 DNA reads TGTGCCAGCTCAGAAACAGGGGCCGAAAAAGCTTTCTTT. Residues: CASSETGAEKAFF. Full variable domain (missing parts from reference TRBV18 and TRBJ1-1): NAGVMQNPRHLVRRRGQEARLRCSPMKGHSHVYWYRQLPEEGLKFMVYLQKENIIDESGMPKERFSAEFPKEGPSILRIQQVVRGDSAAYFCASSETGAEKAFFGQGTRLTVV.

This clonotype was counted many times. The V call is TRBV15, the J call TRBJ2-3; maybe TRBD1 (5 bases). CDR3 length equals 14 residues. Deletions cut 1 base from V and 2 bases from J, with 7 bases between. CDR1 is LNHNV and CDR2 is YYDKDF in the germline V gene (reference sequence). The CDR3 region has the DNA TGTGCCACCAGCAGAGGACAGTCCACAGATACGCAGTATTTT. Its protein is CATSRGQSTDTQYF.

Comments on this clonotype: This could be a read error, since a much larger clone is one nucleotide away. The chain carries TRBV9 and TRBJ2-7; D is ambiguous. The CDR3 sequence is 14 residues long. In germline, CDR1 is SGDLS, CDR2 YYNGEE. CDR3 loop: CASSVGQEIYAQYF. The CDR3 DNA follows: TGTGCCAGCAGCGTAGGTCAGGAGATCTACGCGCAGTACTTC.

This clonotype was seen only once. The gene calls are TRBV19 and TRBJ2-3, with D tentatively TRBD1 or TRBD2 (6 bases each). Trimming stripped 2 bases from V and 7 bases from J, with 19 bases between. This CDR3 comprises 16 residues. CDR1 is LNHDA, CDR2 SQIVND, per germline (reference sequence). CDR3 DNA: TGTGCCAGTAGTATATACCACGGGGGCCTACCTCATACGCAGTATTTT. Translated, it gives CASSIYHGGLPHTQYF. Full variable domain (remainder filled in from reference TRBV19 and TRBJ2-3): DGGITQSPKYLFRKEGQNVTLSCEQNLNHDAMYWYRQDPGQGLRLIYYSQIVNDFQKGDIAEGYSVSREKKESFPLTVTSAQKNPTAFYLCASSIYHGGLPHTQYFGPGTRLTVL.

This clonotype was seen a few times. The rearrangement links TRBV6-1 to TRBJ1-1; D remains ambiguous. The CDR3 covers 14 residues. The V gene lost 8 bases and the J gene lost 1 base, with 14 bases spanning the gap. The germline CDR1 and CDR2 sequences are MNHNS and SASEGT. The CDR3 region is CASGYGLWNTEAFF. In DNA, the CDR3 is TGTGCCAGCGGTTATGGGTTGTGGAACACTGAAGCTTTCTTT.

The V call is TRBV24-1, the J call TRBJ2-5; 12 bases map to TRBD1. The V gene end was trimmed by 4 bases and the J gene end by 0 bases; junction bases not matched to a gene: 5. CDR1 is KGHDR, CDR2 SFDVKD, per germline. CDR3 length equals 17 residues. CDR3 region: CATSDPGTGGHQETQYF. In DNA form, the CDR3 reads TGTGCCACCAGTGACCCCGGGACAGGGGGCCACCAAGAGACCCAGTACTTC.

Worth noting for this clonotype: Relative to the germline gene, one junction end is altered; a read error may explain this. V usage is TRBV12-3 or TRBV12-4 and J usage is TRBJ2-4, with 9 bases that match TRBD2. The CDR3 sequence is 17 residues long. The CDR3 spells CASSLVGLARGRNVQYF. In nucleotides, the CDR3 is TGTGCCAGCAGTTTAGTCGGACTAGCGAGAGGCAGAAACGTTCAGTACTTC.

This clonotype was counted many times. The J gene is TRBJ1-2, the V gene TRBV7-2; D is uncertain. With 4 bases removed from V and 3 bases from J, the gap between germline ends came to 15 bases. Germline V gene lookup returns CDR1 SGHTA and CDR2 FQGNSA. This CDR3 spans 15 amino acids. As DNA, the CDR3 is TGTGCCAGCAGCTCGCGGAAGGGCTCTGACTATGGCTACACCTTC. It encodes CASSSRKGSDYGYTF.

This clonotype was found many times. The chain employs TRBV12-5 and TRBJ1-1; 10 bases map to TRBD1. The germline gives CDR1 LGHNT, CDR2 FRNRAP. V shed 1 base and J 7 bases; nucleotides not matched to a gene: 6. This CDR3 is 15 amino acids long. CDR3 in amino acids: CASGLERQGANEAFF. CDR3 in DNA: TGTGCTAGTGGTTTGGAACGACAGGGGGCGAATGAAGCTTTCTTT.

The sample holds a few counts of this clonotype. It may be a read error: a sequence one base away is much more abundant. The rearrangement joins TRBV12-3 or TRBV12-4 to TRBJ1-5; 7 bases are shared with TRBD1. J was trimmed by 7 bases and V by 6 bases; bases with no gene match: 9. The CDR3 sequence is 14 residues long. CDR3 amino acids: CASRLTGSNQPQHF. The CDR3 DNA sequence: TGTGCCAGCAGACTGACAGGGAGTAACCAGCCCCAGCATTTT.

This clonotype appeared many times. The chain is built from TRBV30 and TRBJ1-2, with 9 bases aligning to TRBD1. Trimming took 0 bases from V and 3 from J; bases not matched to a gene: 5. The germline CDR1 and CDR2 sequences are GTSNPN and SVGIG (reference sequence). This CDR3 region has 15 residues. The CDR3 loop reads CAWSVGGTGYYGYTF. The CDR3 DNA reads TGTGCCTGGAGTGTAGGAGGGACAGGGTACTATGGCTACACCTTC.

This clonotype was recorded at least ten times. The chain is built from TRBV7-8 and TRBJ2-3, with 10 bases that match TRBD2. Germline V gene sequence: CDR1 SGHVS, CDR2 FQNEAQ. This CDR3 has 20 residues. V gave up 1 base and J gave up 2 bases; unmatched junction bases: 15. CDR3 coding DNA: TGTGCCAGCAGCTTAGGTCTGGCTAGCGGGAGAAGTTATAACACAGATACGCAGTATTTT. Residues: CASSLGLASGRSYNTDTQYF.

This clonotype was seen ten or more times. The V call is TRBV14, the J call TRBJ1-1; D is unclear. The V and J ends lost 0 bases and 4 bases respectively, with 12 bases between them. CDR1 SGHDN and CDR2 FVKESK come from the germline V gene. CDR3 size: 15 residues. This CDR3 is CASSQDRQIGTEAFF. The CDR3 bases are TGTGCCAGCAGCCAAGACAGGCAGATTGGCACTGAAGCTTTCTTT.

In this sample, this clonotype turned up many times. This chain uses TRBV19 with TRBJ1-1, with D perhaps TRBD1 (5 bases). Germline values: CDR1 LNHDA, CDR2 SQIVND (reference sequence). V lost 3 bases and J 0 bases, leaving 8 bases between the germline ends. This CDR3 has 14 amino acids. The chain's CDR3 is CASSIQGLNTEAFF. Here the CDR3 DNA reads TGTGCCAGTAGTATTCAGGGCCTGAACACTGAAGCTTTCTTT.

Many counts were recorded for this clonotype. The CDR3 DNA reads TGTGCCAGCAGCTTAGGGACTAGCGGGAGTATTCGGTTCTTC. Translated: CASSLGTSGSIRFF. V gene TRBV11-3 combines with J gene TRBJ2-1, with TRBD2 matching 13 bases. Germline-derived CDR1 and CDR2 are SGHNT and YENEEA. This CDR3 spans 14 amino acids. V was pared by 1 base and J by 15 bases, with 6 bases of the junction left unmatched.